The subject of this entry is one T cell receptor (beta chain). Its matching antigen is unknown. This sample was included in a study of T cells expressing NK-cell markers. Study information: Sorted CD3+CD56+NKG2C+, CD3+CD56+NKG2C- and CD3+CD56-NKG2C+ T-cell subsets were beta-chain profiled.

Study outcomes and limitations: Leadership of the CD3+CD56-NKG2C+ fraction also belonged to these clonotypes in several donors.

The authors generated TCR beta cDNA through 5'RACE template switching with UMIs. TCRdb re-analyzed the 5' RACE reads; it lists each CDR3 protein once, without DNA. The ten top clones account for 10% to 15%, within a sample of over 120,000 distinct CDR3 sequences. The CDR3 spans 17 residues. The germline gives CDR1 LGHNA, CDR2 YNFKEQ. This TCR was recovered from a man younger than 35 in good health. Sequenced: blood T cells: a sorted CD56 or NKG2C T cell subset, CD4+ or CD8+ T cells, or bulk PBMC T cells (not recorded which). The chain links TRBV4-2 to TRBJ1-1. The CDR3 loop reads CASSQYPTGLVDTEAFF.